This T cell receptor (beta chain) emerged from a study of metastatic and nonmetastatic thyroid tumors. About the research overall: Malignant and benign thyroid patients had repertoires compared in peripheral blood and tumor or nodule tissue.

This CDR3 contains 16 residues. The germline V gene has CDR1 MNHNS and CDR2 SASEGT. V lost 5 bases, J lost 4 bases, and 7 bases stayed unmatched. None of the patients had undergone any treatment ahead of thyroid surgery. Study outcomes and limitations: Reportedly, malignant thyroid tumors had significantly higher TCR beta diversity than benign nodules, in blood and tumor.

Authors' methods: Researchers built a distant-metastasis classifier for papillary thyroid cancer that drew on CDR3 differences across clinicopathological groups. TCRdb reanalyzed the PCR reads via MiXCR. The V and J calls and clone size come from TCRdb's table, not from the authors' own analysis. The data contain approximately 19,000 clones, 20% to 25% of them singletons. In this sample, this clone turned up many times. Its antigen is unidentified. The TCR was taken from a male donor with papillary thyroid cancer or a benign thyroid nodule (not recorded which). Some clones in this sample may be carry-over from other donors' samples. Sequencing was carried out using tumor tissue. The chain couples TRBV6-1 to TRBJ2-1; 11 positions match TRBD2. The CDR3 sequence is CASSPTSGRFYNEQFF. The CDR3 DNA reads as TGTGCCAGCAGTCCAACTAGCGGGAGATTTTACAATGAGCAGTTCTTC.